Shown below are 10 T cell receptor beta chains from a single sample sequenced in a study of vaccination effects on CD4 cells after COVID-19. Here immunoSEQ multiplex PCR was the method, and the copy in TCRdb shows in-frame clones only, minus some. The sample contains some 69,000 clones, around 74% of which appear only once. ViraFEST expansion of antigen-specific CD4+ T cells with viral peptide pools preceded sequencing. Culturing for 10 to 11 days preceded CD4+ T cell isolation. All vaccine recipients tested negative for nucleocapsid antibodies and had never contracted SARS-CoV-2 infection. No antigens are known for them. Here the sequenced sample was CD4+ T cells from PBMCs cultured with HCoV-NL63 spike peptides, taken before COVID-19 vaccination. The receptors originated from a human donor who received a COVID-19 vaccine.

The V call is TRBV28, the J call TRBJ1-1, with D perhaps TRBD1 (6 bases). Trimming removed 6 bases at V and 1 base at J, with 24 bases between. Germline V gene lookup returns CDR1 MDHEN and CDR2 SYDVKM. The CDR3 contains 18 residues. The DNA of the CDR3 is TGTGCCAGCAGCTTAGGGGGGCCCCTAGGCACTAAGAACACTGAAGCTTTCTTT. It codes for CASSLGGPLGTKNTEAFF.

The J gene is TRBJ1-2, the V gene TRBV2; 12 bases match TRBD1. The CDR3 contains 18 residues. Germline assignment: CDR1 SNHLY and CDR2 FYNNEI. J lost 5 bases, V lost 7 bases, and 17 bases had no gene match. The DNA for the CDR3 is TGTGCCAGCACCTTTTCCGGGACAGGGGGCCCCTCAGGGTATGGCTACACCTTC. It translates to CASTFSGTGGPSGYGYTF.

The chain carries TRBV5-1 and TRBJ2-5, with D uncertain. The CDR3 length is 11 residues. Trimming pared 4 bases from V and 2 bases from J, leaving 3 bases between. Germline-derived CDR1 and CDR2 are SGHRS and YFSETQ. In DNA, the CDR3 is TGCGCCAGCAGCATTCAAGAGACCCAGTACTTC. This gives the protein CASSIQETQYF.

This clone was counted a single time. J is TRBJ2-2 and V is TRBV19; TRBD2 aligns across 9 bases. This CDR3 comprises 17 residues. Per germline, CDR1 LNHDA and CDR2 SQIVND (reference sequence). Trimming cost V 3 bases and J 4 bases; bases outside gene matches: 9. Here the CDR3 reads CASSIPPYSGGTGELFF. The CDR3 bases are TGTGCCAGTAGTATCCCCCCCTATAGCGGGGGCACCGGGGAGCTGTTTTTT.

The chain employs TRBV7-2 and TRBJ2-3; D not certain. Germline CDR1 is SGHTA and CDR2 is FQGNSA. Trimming removed 5 bases at V and 2 bases at J, with 14 bases between. CDR3 size: 15 residues. CDR3 sequence: CASSPPGSATDTQYF. The CDR3 nucleotides are TGTGCCAGCAGCCCCCCGGGTTCGGCCACAGATACGCAGTATTTT.

This chain links TRBV6-1 with TRBJ2-3; D may be TRBD2 (7 bases). The CDR3 length is 15 residues. Germline lookup yields CDR1 MNHNS and CDR2 SASEGT. Trimming took 2 bases from V and 10 from J, leaving 19 bases between them. The CDR3 DNA reads as TGTGCCAGCAGTGAATGGGGAGGGGGAGATCGGGCGCAGTATTTT. Amino acids: CASSEWGGGDRAQYF.

This clone has just a few counts. This chain uses TRBV18 with TRBJ1-1; D uncertain. Trimming pared 7 bases from V and 0 bases from J, leaving 9 bases between. This CDR3 contains 13 residues. CDR1 and CDR2 from the germline V gene are KGHSH and LQKENI. The CDR3 nucleotides are TGTGCCAGCTGCGTGGGATTGAACACTGAAGCTTTCTTT. This gives the protein CASCVGLNTEAFF.

The chain employs TRBV5-6 and TRBJ2-1, with 7 nucleotides matching TRBD2. This CDR3 region has 15 residues. Germline V gives CDR1 SGHDT, CDR2 YYEEEE. Germline trimming cut 2 bases from V and 0 bases from J; bases unmatched to any gene: 2. CDR3 nucleotides: TGTGCCAGCAGCTTCGGGGGGAGCTCCTACAATGAGCAGTTCTTC. It yields the protein CASSFGGSSYNEQFF.

A single count supports this clone. The chain employs TRBV7-3 and TRBJ1-1; tentative D call: TRBD1 (6 bases). The CDR3 has 15 residues. Germline V gene data show CDR1 as SGHTA and CDR2 as FQGTGA. The V end was cut by 0 bases, the J end by 5 bases, with 13 bases between. The CDR3, as DNA: TGTGCCAGCAGCTTAACACAGGGTTTTTTTACTGAAGCTTTCTTT. Translated, it gives CASSLTQGFFTEAFF.

Comments on this clone: The same CDR3 arises from other DNA sequences in this sample as well. The chain has TRBV6-5 and TRBJ1-1, with D tentatively TRBD1 (5 bases). This CDR3 region has 14 residues. Germline loops: CDR1 MNHEY, CDR2 SVGAGI. Trimming left V 0 bases short and J 4 bases short, with 9 bases between. CDR3 sequence (DNA): TGTGCCAGCAGTTACTCGAGGGGAGGCACTGAAGCTTTCTTT. Protein: CASSYSRGGTEAFF.